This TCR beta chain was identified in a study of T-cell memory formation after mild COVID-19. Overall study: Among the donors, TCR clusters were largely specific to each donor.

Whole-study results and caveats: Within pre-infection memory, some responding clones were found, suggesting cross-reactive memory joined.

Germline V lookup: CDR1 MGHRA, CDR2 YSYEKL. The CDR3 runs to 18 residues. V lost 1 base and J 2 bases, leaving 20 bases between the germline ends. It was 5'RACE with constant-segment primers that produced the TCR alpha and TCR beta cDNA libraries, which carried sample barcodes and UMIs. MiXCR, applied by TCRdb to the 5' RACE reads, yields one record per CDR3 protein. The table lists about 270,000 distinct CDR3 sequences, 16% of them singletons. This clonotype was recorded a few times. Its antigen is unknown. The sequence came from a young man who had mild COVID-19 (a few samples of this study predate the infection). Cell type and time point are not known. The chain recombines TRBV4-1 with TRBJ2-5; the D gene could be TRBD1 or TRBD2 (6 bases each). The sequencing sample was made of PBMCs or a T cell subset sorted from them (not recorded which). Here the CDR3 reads CASSQGAGLPRGQETQYF. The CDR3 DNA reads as TGCGCCAGCAGCCAAGGAGCGGGTCTACCTAGGGGGCAAGAGACCCAGTACTTC.